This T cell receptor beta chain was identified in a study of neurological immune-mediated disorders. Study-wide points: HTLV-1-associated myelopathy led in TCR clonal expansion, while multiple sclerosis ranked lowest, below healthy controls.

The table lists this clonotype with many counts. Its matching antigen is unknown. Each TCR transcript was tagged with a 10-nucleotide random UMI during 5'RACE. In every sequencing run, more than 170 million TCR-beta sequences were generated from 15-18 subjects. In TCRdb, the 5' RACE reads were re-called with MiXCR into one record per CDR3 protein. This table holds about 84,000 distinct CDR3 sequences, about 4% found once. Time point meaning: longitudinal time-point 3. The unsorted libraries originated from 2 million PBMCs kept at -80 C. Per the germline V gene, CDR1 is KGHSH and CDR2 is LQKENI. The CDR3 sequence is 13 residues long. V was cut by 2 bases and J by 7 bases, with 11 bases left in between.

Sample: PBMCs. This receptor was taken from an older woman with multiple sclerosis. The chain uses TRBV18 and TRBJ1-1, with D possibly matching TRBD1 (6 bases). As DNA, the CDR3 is TGTGCCAGCTCACCAACCGGGGGCATTGAAGCTTTCTTT. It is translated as CASSPTGGIEAFF. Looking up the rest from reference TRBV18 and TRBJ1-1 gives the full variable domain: NAGVMQNPRHLVRRRGQEARLRCSPMKGHSHVYWYRQLPEEGLKFMVYLQKENIIDESGMPKERFSAEFPKEGPSILRIQQVVRGDSAAYFCASSPTGGIEAFFGQGTRLTVV.